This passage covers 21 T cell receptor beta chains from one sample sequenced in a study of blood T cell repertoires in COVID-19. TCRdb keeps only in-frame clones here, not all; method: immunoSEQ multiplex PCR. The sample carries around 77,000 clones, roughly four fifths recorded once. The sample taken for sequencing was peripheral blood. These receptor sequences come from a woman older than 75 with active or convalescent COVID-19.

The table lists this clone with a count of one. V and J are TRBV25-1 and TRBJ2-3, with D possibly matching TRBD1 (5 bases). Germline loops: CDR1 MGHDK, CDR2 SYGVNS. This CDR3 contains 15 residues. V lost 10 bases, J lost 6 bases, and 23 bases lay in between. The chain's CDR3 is CATVPAGLTADTQYF. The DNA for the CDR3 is TGTGCCACCGTGCCGGCAGGGCTCACCGCCGATACGCAGTATTTT.

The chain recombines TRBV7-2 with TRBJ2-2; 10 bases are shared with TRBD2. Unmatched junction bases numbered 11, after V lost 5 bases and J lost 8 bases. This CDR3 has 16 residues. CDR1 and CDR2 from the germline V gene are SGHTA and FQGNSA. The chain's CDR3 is CASSPGTSASGGELFF. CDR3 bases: TGTGCCAGCAGCCCCGGGACTAGCGCTTCCGGGGGGGAGCTGTTTTTT.

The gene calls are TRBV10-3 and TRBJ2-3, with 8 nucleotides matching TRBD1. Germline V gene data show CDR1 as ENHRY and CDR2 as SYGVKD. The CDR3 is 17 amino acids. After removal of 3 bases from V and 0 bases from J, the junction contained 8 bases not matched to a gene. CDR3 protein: CAISDPRQGLSTDTQYF. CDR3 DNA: TGTGCCATCAGTGACCCCCGACAGGGGTTAAGCACAGATACGCAGTATTTT.

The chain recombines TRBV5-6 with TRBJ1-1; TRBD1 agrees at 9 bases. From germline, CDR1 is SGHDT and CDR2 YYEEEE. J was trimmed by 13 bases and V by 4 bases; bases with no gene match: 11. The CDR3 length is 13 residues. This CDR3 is CASSHGTGFLDFF. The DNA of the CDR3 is TGTGCCAGCAGCCACGGGACAGGGTTTCTGGATTTCTTT.

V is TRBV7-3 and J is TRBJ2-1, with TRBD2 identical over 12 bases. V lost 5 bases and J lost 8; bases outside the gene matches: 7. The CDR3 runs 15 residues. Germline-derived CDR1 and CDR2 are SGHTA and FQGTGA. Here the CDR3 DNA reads TGTGCCAGCAGCACAACTAGCGGGGGGATCGATGAGCAGTTCTTC. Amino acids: CASSTTSGGIDEQFF.

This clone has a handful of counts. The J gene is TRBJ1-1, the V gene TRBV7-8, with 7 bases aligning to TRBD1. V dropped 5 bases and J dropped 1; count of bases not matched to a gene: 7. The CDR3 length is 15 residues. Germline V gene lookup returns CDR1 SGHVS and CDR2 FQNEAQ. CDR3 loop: CASSMTGTQNTEAFF. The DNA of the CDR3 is TGTGCCAGCAGCATGACAGGGACCCAGAACACTGAAGCTTTCTTT.

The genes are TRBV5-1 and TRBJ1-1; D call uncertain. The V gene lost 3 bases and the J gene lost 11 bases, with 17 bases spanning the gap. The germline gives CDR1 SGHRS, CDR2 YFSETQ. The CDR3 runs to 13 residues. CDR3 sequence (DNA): TGCGCCAGCAGCTCGCGGGCCAGCCAGCGGGCTTTCTTT. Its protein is CASSSRASQRAFF.

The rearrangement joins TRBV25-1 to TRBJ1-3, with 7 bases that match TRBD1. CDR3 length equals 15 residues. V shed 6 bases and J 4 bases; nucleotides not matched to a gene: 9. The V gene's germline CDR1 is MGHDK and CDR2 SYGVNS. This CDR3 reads CASSLSRGRGNTIYF. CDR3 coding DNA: TGTGCCAGCAGCCTATCGAGGGGGCGCGGAAACACCATATATTTT.

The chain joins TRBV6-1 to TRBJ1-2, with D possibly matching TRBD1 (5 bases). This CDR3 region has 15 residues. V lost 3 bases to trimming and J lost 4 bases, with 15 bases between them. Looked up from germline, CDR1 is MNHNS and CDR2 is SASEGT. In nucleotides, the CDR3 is TGTGCCAGCAGTGAGGGCAGGGTATACGTCTATGGCTACACCTTC. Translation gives CASSEGRVYVYGYTF.

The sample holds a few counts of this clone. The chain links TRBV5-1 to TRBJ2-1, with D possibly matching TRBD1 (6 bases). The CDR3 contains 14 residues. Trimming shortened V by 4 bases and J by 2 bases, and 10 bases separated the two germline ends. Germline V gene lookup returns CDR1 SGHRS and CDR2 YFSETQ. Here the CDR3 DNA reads TGCGCCAGCAGCCGGGGACAAACCTACAATGAGCAGTTCTTC. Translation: CASSRGQTYNEQFF.

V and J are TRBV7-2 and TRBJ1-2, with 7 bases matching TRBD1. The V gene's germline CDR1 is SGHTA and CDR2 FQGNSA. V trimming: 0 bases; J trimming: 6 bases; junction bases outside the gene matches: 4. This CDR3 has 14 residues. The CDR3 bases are TGTGCCAGCAGCTTAGCTGGCAGGGGGGATGGCTACACCTTC. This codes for CASSLAGRGDGYTF.

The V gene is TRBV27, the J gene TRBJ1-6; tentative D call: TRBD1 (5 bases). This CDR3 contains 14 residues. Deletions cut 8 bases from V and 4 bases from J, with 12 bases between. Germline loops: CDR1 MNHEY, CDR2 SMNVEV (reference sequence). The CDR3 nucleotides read TGTGCCAGCTCCGACAGACCGTATAATTCACCCCTCCACTTT. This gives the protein CASSDRPYNSPLHF.

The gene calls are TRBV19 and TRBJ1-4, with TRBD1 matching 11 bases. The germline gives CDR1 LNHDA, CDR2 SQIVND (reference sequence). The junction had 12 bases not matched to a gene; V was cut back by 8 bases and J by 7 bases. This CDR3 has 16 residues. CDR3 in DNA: TGTGCCAGTCGAGCAGGGGGACAGGGGGGAGGTGAAAAACTGTTTTTT. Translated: CASRAGGQGGGEKLFF.

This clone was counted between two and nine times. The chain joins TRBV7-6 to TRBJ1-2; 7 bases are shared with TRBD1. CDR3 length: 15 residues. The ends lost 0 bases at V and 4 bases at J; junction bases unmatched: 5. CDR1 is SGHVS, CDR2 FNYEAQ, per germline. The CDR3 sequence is CASSLAPDRTYGYTF. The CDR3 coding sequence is TGTGCCAGCAGCTTAGCGCCGGACAGGACCTATGGCTACACCTTC.

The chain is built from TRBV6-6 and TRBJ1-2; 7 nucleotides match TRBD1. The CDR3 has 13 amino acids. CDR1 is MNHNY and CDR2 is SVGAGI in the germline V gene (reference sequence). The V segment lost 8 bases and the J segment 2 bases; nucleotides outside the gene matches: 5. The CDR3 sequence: CASAPGQNYGYTF. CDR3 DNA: TGTGCCAGCGCCCCGGGACAGAACTATGGCTACACCTTC.

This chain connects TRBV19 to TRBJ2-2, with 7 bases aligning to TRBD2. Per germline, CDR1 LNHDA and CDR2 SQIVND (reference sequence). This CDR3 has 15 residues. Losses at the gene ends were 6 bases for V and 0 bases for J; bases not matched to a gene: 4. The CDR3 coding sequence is TGTGCCAGTAGCCGCGGGAGAACGAACACCGGGGAGCTGTTTTTT. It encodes CASSRGRTNTGELFF.

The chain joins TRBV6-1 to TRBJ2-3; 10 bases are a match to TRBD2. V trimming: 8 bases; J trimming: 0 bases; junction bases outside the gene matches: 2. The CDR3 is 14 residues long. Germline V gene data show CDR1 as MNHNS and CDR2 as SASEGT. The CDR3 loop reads CASALAGSTDTQYF. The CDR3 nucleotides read TGTGCCAGCGCACTAGCGGGGAGCACAGATACGCAGTATTTT.

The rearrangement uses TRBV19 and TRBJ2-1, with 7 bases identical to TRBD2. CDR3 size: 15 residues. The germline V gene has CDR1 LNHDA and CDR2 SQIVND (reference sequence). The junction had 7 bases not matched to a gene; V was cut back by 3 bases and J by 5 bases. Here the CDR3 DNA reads TGTGCCAGTAGTATTGGGCGGGGGATCAACAATGAGCAGTTCTTC. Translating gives CASSIGRGINNEQFF.

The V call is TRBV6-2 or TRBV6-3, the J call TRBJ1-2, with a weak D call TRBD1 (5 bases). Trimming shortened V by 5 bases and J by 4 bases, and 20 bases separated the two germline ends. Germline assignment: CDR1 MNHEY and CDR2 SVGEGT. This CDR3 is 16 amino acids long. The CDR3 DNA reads TGTGCCAGCAGTCGGTGGGGGACTCAAGCTCGCTATGGCTACACCTTC. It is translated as CASSRWGTQARYGYTF.

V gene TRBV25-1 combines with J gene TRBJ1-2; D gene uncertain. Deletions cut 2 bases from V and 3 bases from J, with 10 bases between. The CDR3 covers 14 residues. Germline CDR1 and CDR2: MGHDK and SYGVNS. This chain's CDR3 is CASSEPPRDYGYTF. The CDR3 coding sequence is TGTGCCAGCAGTGAACCCCCTCGGGACTATGGCTACACCTTC.

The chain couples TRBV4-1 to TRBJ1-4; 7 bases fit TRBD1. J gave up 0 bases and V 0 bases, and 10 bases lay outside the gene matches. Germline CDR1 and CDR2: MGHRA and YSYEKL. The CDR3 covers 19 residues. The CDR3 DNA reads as TGCGCCAGCAGCCAAGATGAGGTTGGGACAGAAGCAACTAATGAAAAACTGTTTTTT. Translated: CASSQDEVGTEATNEKLFF.